This T cell receptor (beta chain) was profiled in a study of blood T cell repertoires in COVID-19. Study-level information: The study drew acute and convalescent COVID-19 samples from the United States, Italy and Spain. Sources were T cells, B-cell-depleted T cells, or PBMCs; the material itself was cDNA or gDNA.

The CDR3 covers 15 residues. Authors' data handling: Nucleated cell number was recorded as an estimate derived from reference gene primer amplification. The protocol was immunoSEQ multiplex PCR, while the TCRdb copy is restricted to in-frame clones and leaves out a portion. Clone size and V and J calls were adopted from that table, with D and trimming inferred from the DNA. This table has roughly 130,000 clones, 79% appearing once. The origin of this receptor is a man aged 55 to 69 with acute or convalescent COVID-19. What was sequenced was peripheral blood. V and J are TRBV21-1 and TRBJ2-1; TRBD2, as called in the table, went unchecked against the DNA. TRBV21-1 is designated a pseudogene. The CDR3 region is CASSRHSGKVNEQFF. In DNA, the CDR3 is TGTGCCAGCAGCAGGCACAGCGGGAAGGTCAATGAGCAGTTCTTC.